What follows is one T cell receptor (beta chain) and its context. Its antigen is as yet unknown. The CDR3 is 16 residues long. The germline V gene has CDR1 GTSNPN and CDR2 SVGIG (reference sequence). V was trimmed by 3 bases and J by 0 bases, leaving 12 bases between them. Expressed TCRB transcripts were sequenced because the entire RNA isolate underwent reverse transcription. Method: immunoSEQ multiplex PCR; TCRdb's copy keeps in-frame clones and lacks some. The data contain about 640,000 clones, under 15% of them singletons. This specimen comes from a study of beta chain features in type 1 diabetes. Overall study findings and caveats: A moderate, significant TCRB CDR3 shortening appeared in type 1 diabetes across four CD4+ subsets.

Sequencing was done on a sample of naive CD4+ T cells from blood. V gene TRBV30 combines with J gene TRBJ1-6; no clear D gene. The origin of this receptor is a man aged 25 to 45 with type 1 diabetes. CDR3: CAWRNPWSSYNSPLHF. CDR3 coding DNA: TGTGCCTGGAGAAACCCGTGGAGCTCCTATAATTCACCCCTCCACTTT.